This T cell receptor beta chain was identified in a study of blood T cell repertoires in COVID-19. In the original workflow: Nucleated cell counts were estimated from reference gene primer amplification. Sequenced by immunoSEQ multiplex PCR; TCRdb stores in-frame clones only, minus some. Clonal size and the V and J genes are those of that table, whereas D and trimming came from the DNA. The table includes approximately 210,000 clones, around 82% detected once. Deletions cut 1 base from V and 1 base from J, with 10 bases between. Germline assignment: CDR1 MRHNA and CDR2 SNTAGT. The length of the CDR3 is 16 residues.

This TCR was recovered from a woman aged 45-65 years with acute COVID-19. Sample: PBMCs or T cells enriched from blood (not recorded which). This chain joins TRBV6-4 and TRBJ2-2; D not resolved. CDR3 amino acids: CASSDLEVQNTGELFF. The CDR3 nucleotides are TGTGCCAGCAGTGACTTAGAGGTGCAGAACACCGGGGAGCTGTTTTTT.